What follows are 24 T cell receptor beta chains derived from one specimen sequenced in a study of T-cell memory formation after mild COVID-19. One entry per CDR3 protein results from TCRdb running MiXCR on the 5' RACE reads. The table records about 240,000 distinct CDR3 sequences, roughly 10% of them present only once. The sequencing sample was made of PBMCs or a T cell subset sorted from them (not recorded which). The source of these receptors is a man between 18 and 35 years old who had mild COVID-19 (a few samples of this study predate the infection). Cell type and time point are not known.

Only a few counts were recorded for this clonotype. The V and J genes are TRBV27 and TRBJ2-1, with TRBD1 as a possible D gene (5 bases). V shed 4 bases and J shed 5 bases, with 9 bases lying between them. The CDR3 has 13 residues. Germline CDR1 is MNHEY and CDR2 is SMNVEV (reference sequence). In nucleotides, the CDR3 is TGTGCCAGCAGTTCCCCAGGGCACAATGAGCAGTTCTTC. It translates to CASSSPGHNEQFF.

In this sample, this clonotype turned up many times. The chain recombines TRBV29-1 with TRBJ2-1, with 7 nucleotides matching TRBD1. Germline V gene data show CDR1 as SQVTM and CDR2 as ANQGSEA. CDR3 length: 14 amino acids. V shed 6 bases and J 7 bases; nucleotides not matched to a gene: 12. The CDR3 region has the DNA TGCAGCGTACTACAGGGGATCCTAGGGAATGAGCAGTTCTTC. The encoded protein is CSVLQGILGNEQFF.

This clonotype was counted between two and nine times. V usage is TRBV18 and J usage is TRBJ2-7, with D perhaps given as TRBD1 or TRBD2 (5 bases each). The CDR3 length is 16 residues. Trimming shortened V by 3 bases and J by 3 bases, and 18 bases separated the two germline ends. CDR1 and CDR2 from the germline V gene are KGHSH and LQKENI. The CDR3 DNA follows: TGTGCCAGCTCACCCCTCGAGGGACGGTCCTACTACGAGCAGTACTTC. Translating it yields CASSPLEGRSYYEQYF.

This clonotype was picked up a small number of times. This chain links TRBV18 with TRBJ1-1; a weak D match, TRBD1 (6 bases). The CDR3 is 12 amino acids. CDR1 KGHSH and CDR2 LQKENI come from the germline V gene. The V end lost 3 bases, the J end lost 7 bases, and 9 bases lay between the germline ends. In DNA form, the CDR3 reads TGTGCCAGCTCACCTCAGGGGAGTGAAGCTTTCTTT. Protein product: CASSPQGSEAFF.

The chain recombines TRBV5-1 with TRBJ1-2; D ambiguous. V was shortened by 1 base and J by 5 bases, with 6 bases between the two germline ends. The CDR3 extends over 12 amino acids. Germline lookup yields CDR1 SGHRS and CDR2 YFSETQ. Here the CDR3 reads CASSLYRYGYTF. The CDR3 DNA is TGCGCCAGCAGCTTGTATCGGTATGGCTACACCTTC.

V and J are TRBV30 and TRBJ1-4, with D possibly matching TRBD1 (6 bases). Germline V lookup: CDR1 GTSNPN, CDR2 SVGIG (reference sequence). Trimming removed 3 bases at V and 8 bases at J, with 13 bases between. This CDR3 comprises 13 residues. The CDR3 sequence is CAWRNTGYEKLFF. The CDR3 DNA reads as TGTGCCTGGAGGAACACAGGGTACGAAAAACTGTTTTTT. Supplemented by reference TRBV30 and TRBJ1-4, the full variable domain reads SQTIHQWPATLVQPVGSPLSLECTVEGTSNPNLYWYRQAAGRGLQLLFYSVGIGQISSEVPQNLSASRPQDRQFILSSKKLLLSDSGFYLCAWRNTGYEKLFFGSGTQLSVL.

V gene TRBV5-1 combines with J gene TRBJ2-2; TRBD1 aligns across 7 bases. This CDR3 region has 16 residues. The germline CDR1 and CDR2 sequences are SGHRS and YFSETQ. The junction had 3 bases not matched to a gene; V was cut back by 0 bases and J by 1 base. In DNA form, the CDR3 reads TGCGCCAGCAGCTTGGACCAGGGGGTGAACACCGGGGAGCTGTTTTTT. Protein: CASSLDQGVNTGELFF. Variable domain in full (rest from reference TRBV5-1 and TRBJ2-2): KAGVTQTPRYLIKTRGQQVTLSCSPISGHRSVSWYQQTPGQGLQFLFEYFSETQRNKGNFPGRFSGRQFSNSRSEMNVSTLELGDSALYLCASSLDQGVNTGELFFGEGSRLTVL.

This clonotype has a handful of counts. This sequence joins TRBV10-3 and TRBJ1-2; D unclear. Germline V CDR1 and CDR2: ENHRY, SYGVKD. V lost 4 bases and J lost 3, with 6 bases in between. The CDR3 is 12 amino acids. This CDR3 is CAISAGDYGYTF. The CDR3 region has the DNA TGTGCCATCAGTGCTGGGGACTATGGCTACACCTTC.

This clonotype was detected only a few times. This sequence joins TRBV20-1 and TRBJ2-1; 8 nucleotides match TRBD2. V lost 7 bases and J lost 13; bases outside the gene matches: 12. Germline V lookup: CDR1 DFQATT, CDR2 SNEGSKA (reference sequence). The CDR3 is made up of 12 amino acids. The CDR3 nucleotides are TGCAGTGTTTCCTTGAAGCTAGCGGGTCAGTTCTTC. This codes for CSVSLKLAGQFF.

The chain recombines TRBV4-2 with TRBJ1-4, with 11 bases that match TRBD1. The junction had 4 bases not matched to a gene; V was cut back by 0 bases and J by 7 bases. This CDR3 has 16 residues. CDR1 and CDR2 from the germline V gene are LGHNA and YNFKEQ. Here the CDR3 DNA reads TGTGCCAGCAGCCAAGATCGGGACAGGGGGAGTGAAAAACTGTTTTTT. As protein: CASSQDRDRGSEKLFF.

The CDR3 protein is CASSYTGGDTPAEAFF. The DNA for the CDR3 is TGTGCCAGCAGCTACACAGGAGGAGACACCCCGGCTGAAGCTTTCTTT. The chain links TRBV7-6 to TRBJ1-1, with a possible D match to TRBD1 (5 bases). Germline CDR1 is SGHVS and CDR2 is FNYEAQ. This CDR3 has 16 residues. The V end was cut by 4 bases, the J end by 6 bases, with 21 bases between.

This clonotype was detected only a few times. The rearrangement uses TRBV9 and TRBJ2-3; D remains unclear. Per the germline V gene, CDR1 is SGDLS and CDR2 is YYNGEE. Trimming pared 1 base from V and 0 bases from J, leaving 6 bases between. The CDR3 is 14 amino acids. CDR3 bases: TGTGCCAGCAGCGTACTGGGAAGCACAGATACGCAGTATTTT. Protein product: CASSVLGSTDTQYF.

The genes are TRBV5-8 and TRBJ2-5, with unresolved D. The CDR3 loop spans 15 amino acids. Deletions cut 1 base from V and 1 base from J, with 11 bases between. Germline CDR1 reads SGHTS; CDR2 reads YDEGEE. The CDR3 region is CASSLSNSPQETQYF. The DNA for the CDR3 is TGTGCCAGCAGCTTGTCCAACAGCCCCCAAGAGACCCAGTACTTC.

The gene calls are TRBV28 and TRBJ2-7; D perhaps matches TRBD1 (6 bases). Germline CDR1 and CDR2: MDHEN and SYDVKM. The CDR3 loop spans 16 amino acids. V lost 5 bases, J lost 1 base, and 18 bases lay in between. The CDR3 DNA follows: TGTGCCAGCAGTCCCACCGGGACAAGGGGGTCCTACGAGCAGTACGTC. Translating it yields CASSPTGTRGSYEQYV.

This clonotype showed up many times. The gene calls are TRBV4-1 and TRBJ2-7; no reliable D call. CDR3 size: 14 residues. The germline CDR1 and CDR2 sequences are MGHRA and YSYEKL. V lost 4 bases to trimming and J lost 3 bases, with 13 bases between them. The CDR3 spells CASSLNWQNYEQYF. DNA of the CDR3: TGCGCCAGCAGCCTCAATTGGCAAAACTACGAGCAGTACTTC.

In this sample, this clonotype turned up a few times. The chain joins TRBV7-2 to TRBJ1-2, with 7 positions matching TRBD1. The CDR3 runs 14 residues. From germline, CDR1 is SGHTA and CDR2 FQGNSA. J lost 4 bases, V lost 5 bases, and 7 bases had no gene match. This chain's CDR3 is CASSQGTDTYGYTF. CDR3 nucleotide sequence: TGTGCCAGCAGCCAAGGGACAGACACCTATGGCTACACCTTC.

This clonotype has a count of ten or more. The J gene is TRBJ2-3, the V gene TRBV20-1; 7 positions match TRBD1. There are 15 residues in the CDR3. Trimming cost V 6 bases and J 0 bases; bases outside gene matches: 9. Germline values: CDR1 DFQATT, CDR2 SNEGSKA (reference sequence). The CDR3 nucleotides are TGCAGTGCAGGGACAGTTTTACTAAGCACAGATACGCAGTATTTT. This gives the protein CSAGTVLLSTDTQYF.

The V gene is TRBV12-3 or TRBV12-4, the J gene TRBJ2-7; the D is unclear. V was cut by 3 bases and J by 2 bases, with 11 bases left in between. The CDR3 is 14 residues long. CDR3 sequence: CASSFGWGTYEQYF. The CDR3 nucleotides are TGTGCCAGCAGTTTTGGCTGGGGAACCTACGAGCAGTACTTC.

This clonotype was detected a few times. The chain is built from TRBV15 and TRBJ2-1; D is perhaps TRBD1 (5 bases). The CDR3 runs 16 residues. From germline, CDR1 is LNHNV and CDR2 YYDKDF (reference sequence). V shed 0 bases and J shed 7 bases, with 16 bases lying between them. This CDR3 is CATSRDPAGKNNEQFF. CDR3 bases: TGTGCCACCAGCAGAGATCCGGCAGGGAAAAATAATGAGCAGTTCTTC.

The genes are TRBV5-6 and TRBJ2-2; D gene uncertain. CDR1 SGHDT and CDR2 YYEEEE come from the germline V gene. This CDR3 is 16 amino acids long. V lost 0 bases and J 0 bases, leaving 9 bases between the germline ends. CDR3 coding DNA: TGTGCCAGCAGCTTGGCTGGGCGGACGAACACCGGGGAGCTGTTTTTT. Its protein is CASSLAGRTNTGELFF.

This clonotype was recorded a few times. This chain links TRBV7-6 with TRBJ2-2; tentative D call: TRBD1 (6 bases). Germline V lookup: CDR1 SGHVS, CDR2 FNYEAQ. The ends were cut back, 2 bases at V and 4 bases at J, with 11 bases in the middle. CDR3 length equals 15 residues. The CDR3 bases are TGTGCCAGCAGCTTACTGCAAGGGGGCACCGGGGAGCTGTTTTTT. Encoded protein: CASSLLQGGTGELFF.

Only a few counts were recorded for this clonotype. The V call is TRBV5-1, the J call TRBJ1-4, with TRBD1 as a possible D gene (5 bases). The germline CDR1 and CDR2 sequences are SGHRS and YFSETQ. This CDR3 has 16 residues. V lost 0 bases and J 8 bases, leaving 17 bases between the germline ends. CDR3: CASSLAPGGSGEKLFF. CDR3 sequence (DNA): TGCGCCAGCAGCTTGGCCCCGGGGGGGAGCGGCGAAAAACTGTTTTTT.

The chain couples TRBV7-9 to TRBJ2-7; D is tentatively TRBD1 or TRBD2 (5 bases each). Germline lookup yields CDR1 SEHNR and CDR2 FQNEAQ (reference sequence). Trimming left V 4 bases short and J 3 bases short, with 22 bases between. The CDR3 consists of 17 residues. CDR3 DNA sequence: TGTGCCAGCAGCTCTTGGGGGAAGGGCTCCAATCACTACGAGCAGTACTTC. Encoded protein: CASSSWGKGSNHYEQYF.

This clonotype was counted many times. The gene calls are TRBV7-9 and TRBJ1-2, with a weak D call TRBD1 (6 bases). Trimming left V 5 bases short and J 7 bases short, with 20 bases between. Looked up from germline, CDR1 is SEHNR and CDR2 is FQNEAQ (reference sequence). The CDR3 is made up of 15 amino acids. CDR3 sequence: CASSPQGGLGLGYTF. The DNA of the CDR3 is TGTGCCAGCAGCCCCCAAGGGGGGTTAGGGCTTGGCTACACCTTC.